This entry lists 10 T cell receptor beta chains sequenced from one sample in a study of cytomegalovirus exposure and HLA in healthy donors. Primers for the PCR totalled 60 Vbeta and 13 Jbeta. Assay used: immunoSEQ multiplex PCR; TCRdb lists only in-frame clones, some missing. The table shows over 85,000 clones, with about 73% occurring only once. Sequences were obtained from PBMCs. Receptors were obtained from a woman aged 25 to 39 in good health and CMV-seronegative.

This clone was seen once. This sequence joins TRBV7-2 and TRBJ2-7, with 8 positions matching TRBD1. Per germline, CDR1 SGHTA and CDR2 FQGNSA. The CDR3 spans 12 residues. V shed 5 bases, J shed 6 bases, and the junction held 3 bases outside the gene matches. The CDR3 loop reads CASSGQGGEQYF. The CDR3 DNA reads as TGTGCCAGCAGCGGACAGGGCGGCGAGCAGTACTTC.

This clone was seen a few times. This chain uses TRBV7-9 with TRBJ1-4; TRBD1 agrees at 7 bases. This CDR3 spans 14 amino acids. Per germline, CDR1 SEHNR and CDR2 FQNEAQ (reference sequence). The ends lost 2 bases at V and 8 bases at J; junction bases unmatched: 5. For the CDR3, the DNA is TGTGCCAGCAGCTTAAGGGGGCATAGAGAAAAACTGTTTTTT. This translates into CASSLRGHREKLFF.

The chain couples TRBV4-1 to TRBJ2-7, with TRBD2 as a possible D gene (5 bases). Looked up from germline, CDR1 is MGHRA and CDR2 is YSYEKL. V was trimmed by 3 bases and J by 7 bases, leaving 16 bases between them. This CDR3 has 14 residues. Here the CDR3 reads CASSHPGQAGEQYF. The CDR3 DNA is TGCGCCAGCAGCCACCCCGGTCAGGCGGGTGAGCAGTACTTC.

The chain carries TRBV7-6 and TRBJ2-5; 8 bases are a match to TRBD2. The tail of the sequence fits TRBJ2-7 better, so the J call may be wrong. The CDR3 has 16 residues. The germline CDR1 and CDR2 sequences are SGHVS and FNYEAQ. The CDR3 nucleotides read TGTGCCAGCAGCGGGGGAGTAGCGGGGAACTCCTACGAGCAGTACTTC. The encoded protein is CASSGGVAGNSYEQYF.

The genes are TRBV5-6 and TRBJ1-2, with D perhaps TRBD1 (5 bases). The CDR3 is 15 amino acids. In germline, CDR1 is SGHDT, CDR2 YYEEEE. V lost 0 bases to trimming and J lost 2 bases, with 11 bases between them. The CDR3 bases are TGTGCCAGCAGCTTGGCGGGGGGGACGAACTATGGCTACACCTTC. Translated: CASSLAGGTNYGYTF.

To note about this clone: Other DNA sequences in the sample encode the same CDR3. The chain joins TRBV7-9 to TRBJ1-1, with D unresolved. Germline-derived CDR1 and CDR2 are SEHNR and FQNEAQ (reference sequence). V shed 6 bases and J shed 1 base, with 12 bases lying between them. This CDR3 spans 14 amino acids. The CDR3 loop is CASSREAGNTEAFF. The CDR3 DNA reads as TGTGCCAGCAGTAGGGAGGCAGGGAACACTGAAGCTTTCTTT.

The rearrangement links TRBV28 to TRBJ1-3; TRBD1 is a possible D gene (5 bases). The V end lost 6 bases, the J end lost 0 bases, and 18 bases lay between the germline ends. Germline V lookup: CDR1 MDHEN, CDR2 SYDVKM. The CDR3 spans 17 residues. CDR3 DNA: TGTGCCAGCAGCGGGGGGGAGGGGATTCACTCTGGAAACACCATATATTTT. It codes for CASSGGEGIHSGNTIYF.

This chain links TRBV10-3 with TRBJ2-3; 10 bases are a match to TRBD1. Germline-derived CDR1 and CDR2 are ENHRY and SYGVKD. The CDR3 contains 15 residues. The V and J ends lost 6 bases and 4 bases, in that order; junction bases with no gene match: 7. CDR3 protein: CAIRTGTGEADTQYF. CDR3 nucleotides: TGTGCCATCAGAACCGGGACAGGGGAGGCAGATACGCAGTATTTT.

This chain links TRBV28 with TRBJ1-1; perhaps TRBD1 as D (6 bases). This CDR3 has 14 amino acids. Germline CDR1 and CDR2: MDHEN and SYDVKM. The germline V and J ends were trimmed by 6 bases and 4 bases, with 15 bases remaining between them. The CDR3 sequence is CASREQGPATEAFF. The DNA of the CDR3 is TGTGCCAGCAGAGAACAGGGCCCCGCCACTGAAGCTTTCTTT.

The chain joins TRBV6-5 to TRBJ2-7; TRBD2 matches 7 bases. The CDR3 is made up of 13 amino acids. Trimming cost V 2 bases and J 12 bases; bases outside gene matches: 10. Germline loops: CDR1 MNHEY, CDR2 SVGAGI. In nucleotides, the CDR3 is TGTGCCAGCAGTTACGTTGGGGAGGGACTCTGGTACTTC. Translation: CASSYVGEGLWYF.